The T cell receptor (beta chain) under discussion was sequenced for a study of blood T cell repertoires in COVID-19. The V end lost 1 base, the J end lost 2 bases, and 8 bases lay between the germline ends. This CDR3 is built from 15 residues. In germline, CDR1 is SGHAT, CDR2 FQNNGV. Measured with immunoSEQ multiplex PCR; TCRdb has only the in-frame clones, and not every one. This table has about 130,000 clones, about 85% appearing once. This TCR derives from a man between 65 and 85 years old with acute or convalescent COVID-19. The chain is built from TRBV11-2 and TRBJ1-4; the D gene is possibly TRBD1 (6 bases). The sample consisted of peripheral blood. CDR3 in amino acids: CASSLGTGTNEKLFF. DNA for the CDR3: TGTGCCAGCAGCTTAGGCACAGGGACTAATGAAAAACTGTTTTTT.